This T cell receptor beta chain was identified in a study of post-analysis software for immune sequencing data. Study-wide background: Included courses were relapsing-remitting and secondary progressive multiple sclerosis; progressive-relapsing multiple sclerosis was also included.

CDR1 DFQATT and CDR2 SNEGSKA come from the germline V gene (reference sequence). The V and J ends lost 6 bases and 5 bases, in that order; junction bases with no gene match: 6. The CDR3 is made up of 14 amino acids. Included in the TCR beta cDNA libraries were unique molecular identifiers. Input amounts of roughly 1 to 10 million T cells were used. These gave 500,000 or so cDNA molecules, so each molecule approximated one T cell. From the PCR reads, TCRdb called clonotypes with MiXCR, one entry per CDR3 protein. The sample records 150,000 to 200,000 distinct CDR3 sequences, roughly 34% being singletons. General study results and limits: People with multiple sclerosis had a significantly lower normalized Chao1 diversity than controls did. Patients had higher frequencies than controls of roughly 5 TRBV segments, including TRBV5-6, TRBV5-1 and TRBV20-1.

This clonotype was found a few times. Antigen specificity is unknown. Sequenced material: blood, taken after autologous hematopoietic stem cell transplantation. The V and J genes are TRBV20-1 and TRBJ1-5, with 11 nucleotides matching TRBD1. The origin of this receptor is a girl between 5 and 17 years old with multiple sclerosis. This CDR3 is CSASRDRGDQPQHF. DNA of the CDR3: TGCAGTGCGAGCCGGGACAGGGGGGATCAGCCCCAGCATTTT.